The 32 T cell receptor beta chains reported below all come from one sample, sequenced in a study of human T cells and chemical hapten exposure (dated by TCRdb to the early 2020s). Unfractionated whole blood was collected in Tempus Blood RNA tubes, and total RNA was extracted from that blood. Receptor amplification or capture employed 5' RACE. Instrument used: Illumina MiSeq. TCRdb took the public reads, trimmed them with fastp at Q25, ran MiXCR for clone calling and kept in-frame beta chains. Each entry is one CDR3 protein sequence, shown with its most common DNA and genes. This sample holds 130,000 or so distinct CDR3 sequences; about 4.3% were observed only once. The top ten hold roughly 1.4% of the sample. The receptors were gathered from a female donor in good health.

The rearrangement joins TRBV6-2 or TRBV6-3 to TRBJ2-1, with D possibly being TRBD2 (5 bases). The germline CDR1 and CDR2 sequences are MNHEY and SVGEGT. The CDR3 spans 13 residues. V lost 2 bases, J lost 5 bases, and 7 bases lay in between. The CDR3, as DNA: TGTGCCAGCAGTTACCGGGAAAACAATGAGCAGTTCTTC. Its translation: CASSYRENNEQFF.

This clonotype came up many times. V usage is TRBV3-1 and J usage is TRBJ2-2, with D possibly being TRBD1 (5 bases). Germline CDR1 LGHDT, CDR2 YNNKEL (reference sequence). Trimming took off 4 bases at V and 4 bases at J, with 7 bases between the two ends. This CDR3 has 13 amino acids. The CDR3 region is CASSPQGTGELFF. The CDR3 DNA is TGTGCCAGCAGCCCGCAGGGCACCGGGGAGCTGTTTTTT.

This clonotype was seen at least ten times. The CDR3 is CSARVLGIETQYF. The CDR3 region has the DNA TGCAGTGCTAGAGTCCTCGGGATCGAGACCCAGTACTTC. The chain couples TRBV20-1 to TRBJ2-5, with D possibly being TRBD2 (5 bases). V was pared by 1 base and J by 5 bases, with 11 bases between. CDR3 size: 13 residues. Germline V lookup: CDR1 DFQATT, CDR2 SNEGSKA (reference sequence).

This clonotype came up many times. The chain combines TRBV28 with TRBJ2-1; 9 bases align to TRBD2. The CDR3 spans 15 residues. Germline CDR1 and CDR2: MDHEN and SYDVKM. Germline trimming cut 6 bases from V and 0 bases from J; bases unmatched to any gene: 3. The DNA for the CDR3 is TGTGCCAGCAGAGCGGGGGGTAGCTCCTACAATGAGCAGTTCTTC. Its protein is CASRAGGSSYNEQFF.

A few counts support this clonotype. The chain combines TRBV12-3 or TRBV12-4 with TRBJ2-3, with TRBD2 identical over 7 bases. The J segment lost 4 bases and the V segment lost 6 bases, leaving 1 base of the junction unmatched. The CDR3 totals 12 residues. The CDR3 nucleotides read TGTGCCAGCAGGGGACTACCAGATACGCAGTATTTT. This codes for CASRGLPDTQYF.

In its sample, this clonotype was seen many times. The CDR3 sequence is CATSTDSDSNYGYTF. The CDR3 DNA follows: TGTGCCACCAGCACGGACTCTGATTCTAACTATGGCTACACCTTC. This chain uses TRBV15 with TRBJ1-2; no clear D gene. The germline V gene encodes CDR1 LNHNV and CDR2 YYDKDF (reference sequence). The CDR3 extends over 15 amino acids. V lost 4 bases to trimming and J lost 0 bases, with 12 bases between them.

This clonotype turned up a few times. The rearrangement uses TRBV7-9 and TRBJ2-1; unclear D gene. The CDR3 spans 15 residues. Germline-derived CDR1 and CDR2 are SEHNR and FQNEAQ (reference sequence). The V gene lost 6 bases and the J gene lost 1 base, with 13 bases spanning the gap. CDR3 DNA: TGTGCCAGCAGTTCATATATGGGGTCCTACAATGAGCAGTTCTTC. It yields the protein CASSSYMGSYNEQFF.

This chain connects TRBV5-4 to TRBJ1-1, with TRBD1 as a possible D gene (6 bases). This CDR3 has 17 amino acids. Germline lookup yields CDR1 SGHNT and CDR2 YYREEE (reference sequence). V shed 4 bases and J shed 4 bases, with 23 bases lying between them. The CDR3 region is CASSPARRGGTGTEAFF. The CDR3 nucleotides read TGTGCCAGCAGCCCCGCGCGCAGGGGAGGGACGGGCACTGAAGCTTTCTTT.

This clonotype showed up many times. The gene calls are TRBV6-5 and TRBJ2-3, with unresolved D. V lost 0 bases and J lost 1, with 8 bases in between. In germline, CDR1 is MNHEY, CDR2 SVGAGI. This CDR3 has 15 residues. The CDR3 nucleotides read TGTGCCAGCAGTTACTCCTATTCGGGCACAGATACGCAGTATTTT. Its protein product is CASSYSYSGTDTQYF.

This clonotype was counted at least ten times. This CDR3 reads CSARDITVYEQYF. In DNA form, the CDR3 reads TGCAGTGCTAGAGATATCACAGTCTACGAGCAGTACTTC. The chain carries TRBV20-1 and TRBJ2-7; D gene unclear. V lost 0 bases and J lost 3, with 9 bases in between. The CDR3 has 13 amino acids. Germline V CDR1 and CDR2: DFQATT, SNEGSKA (reference sequence).

The chain links TRBV5-5 to TRBJ1-2, with unresolved D. Germline assignment: CDR1 SGHKS and CDR2 YYEKEE (reference sequence). The CDR3 totals 14 residues. V gave up 1 base and J gave up 4 bases, with 11 bases separating them. The CDR3 DNA reads as TGTGCCAGCAGCTTGTATGATCCAGCCTATGGCTACACCTTC. Protein product: CASSLYDPAYGYTF.

This clonotype was picked up many times. The CDR3 region is CASSLVASGNADTQYF. As DNA, the CDR3 is TGTGCCAGCAGCTTAGTGGCTAGCGGGAACGCAGATACGCAGTATTTT. The chain combines TRBV7-2 with TRBJ2-3; 9 bases are shared with TRBD2. There are 16 residues in the CDR3. The germline V gene has CDR1 SGHTA and CDR2 FQGNSA. Germline trimming cut 1 base from V and 4 bases from J; bases unmatched to any gene: 6.

This clonotype was found a few times. The rearrangement links TRBV7-9 to TRBJ1-4; 7 positions match TRBD1. The CDR3 is 15 amino acids. The V segment lost 2 bases and the J segment 4 bases; nucleotides outside the gene matches: 4. Germline V lookup: CDR1 SEHNR, CDR2 FQNEAQ (reference sequence). The CDR3 bases are TGTGCCAGCAGCTTACAGACAGGGATTAATGAAAAACTGTTTTTT. It encodes CASSLQTGINEKLFF.

This clonotype was seen many times. The chain recombines TRBV7-6 with TRBJ2-7; D is possibly TRBD1 or TRBD2 (5 bases each). The CDR3 length is 16 residues. Germline loops: CDR1 SGHVS, CDR2 FNYEAQ. The V end lost 0 bases, the J end lost 3 bases, and 15 bases lay between the germline ends. Here the CDR3 reads CASSLARDLERYEQYF. As DNA, the CDR3 is TGTGCCAGCAGCTTAGCCCGGGACCTAGAGCGCTACGAGCAGTACTTC.

In this sample, this clonotype turned up many times. The chain uses TRBV19 and TRBJ2-6; 7 bases fit TRBD2. V lost 6 bases to trimming and J lost 2 bases; unmatched junction nucleotides: 10. Looked up from germline, CDR1 is LNHDA and CDR2 is SQIVND (reference sequence). CDR3 length: 17 residues. CDR3 loop: CASSPPWGGTGANVLTF. The CDR3 DNA reads TGTGCCAGTAGCCCGCCCTGGGGGGGGACTGGGGCCAACGTCCTGACTTTC.

There are many counts of this clonotype. The chain links TRBV29-1 to TRBJ1-3; no firm D call. The CDR3 covers 15 residues. The V gene lost 6 bases and the J gene lost 0 bases, with 15 bases spanning the gap. Looked up from germline, CDR1 is SQVTM and CDR2 is ANQGSEA. The CDR3 bases are TGCAGCGTGCAAGACGGGCCCCGCTCTGGAAACACCATATATTTT. Amino acid sequence: CSVQDGPRSGNTIYF.

Only a few counts were recorded for this clonotype. This chain uses TRBV7-3 with TRBJ2-3; D is possibly TRBD1 (6 bases). Germline V gene sequence: CDR1 SGHTA, CDR2 FQGTGA. V dropped 1 base and J dropped 0 bases, with 8 bases sitting between them. The CDR3 is made up of 15 amino acids. The CDR3 DNA sequence: TGTGCCAGCAGCTTAATTACAGGGAGCACAGATACGCAGTATTTT. Amino acids: CASSLITGSTDTQYF.

This clonotype was recorded many times. The chain is built from TRBV27 and TRBJ1-2; D gene ambiguous. This CDR3 contains 14 residues. Looked up from germline, CDR1 is MNHEY and CDR2 is SMNVEV (reference sequence). V dropped 4 bases and J dropped 7 bases, with 16 bases sitting between them. The DNA for the CDR3 is TGTGCCAGCAGTTCCCCCAGGAATCAAGGTGGCTACACCTTC. This encodes CASSSPRNQGGYTF.

There are many counts of this clonotype. This rearrangement joins TRBV20-1 to TRBJ1-5; TRBD1 matches at 7 bases. The V segment lost 5 bases and the J segment 4 bases; nucleotides outside the gene matches: 5. The CDR3 is 13 residues long. Germline V CDR1 and CDR2: DFQATT, SNEGSKA (reference sequence). CDR3: CSAGDRVNQPQHF. For the CDR3, the DNA is TGCAGTGCTGGGGACAGAGTGAATCAGCCCCAGCATTTT.

The chain uses TRBV15 and TRBJ1-1, with a weak D call TRBD1 (5 bases). The CDR3 has 14 amino acids. Germline lookup yields CDR1 LNHNV and CDR2 YYDKDF (reference sequence). Trimming removed 4 bases from V and 1 base from J, with 10 bases in between. As DNA, the CDR3 is TGTGCCACCAGCATCAGGGCCGGGAACACTGAAGCTTTCTTT. Translated, it gives CATSIRAGNTEAFF.

For this clonotype: Without the conserved terminal phenylalanine or tryptophan, this CDR3 likely stems from a read error. The DNA is omitted, as the CDR3 cannot be located on it reliably, and the CDR3 follows TCRdb's listing. The V gene is TRBV11-2, the J gene TRBJ2-3; the table's D call, TRBD1, has no DNA check behind it. Looked up from germline, CDR1 is SGHAT and CDR2 is FQNNGV. Including both end residues, the CDR3 is 15 amino acids long. The CDR3 loop reads CASSPLDGREDTQDG.

This clonotype was counted ten times or more. The chain is built from TRBV9 and TRBJ2-1; 8 nucleotides line up with TRBD2. CDR1 and CDR2 from the germline V gene are SGDLS and YYNGEE. V shed 4 bases, J shed 5 bases, and the junction held 8 bases outside the gene matches. This CDR3 comprises 15 residues. CDR3 in amino acids: CASSSGGAGNNEQFF. In DNA, the CDR3 is TGTGCCAGCAGCTCGGGAGGGGCGGGTAACAATGAGCAGTTCTTC.

The table lists this clonotype with many counts. The rearrangement uses TRBV28 and TRBJ1-1; 9 nucleotides agree with TRBD1. Germline V gives CDR1 MDHEN, CDR2 SYDVKM. J was trimmed by 5 bases and V by 5 bases; bases with no gene match: 12. This CDR3 spans 16 amino acids. The CDR3 protein is CASSVYRGREKTEAFF. The CDR3 nucleotides read TGTGCCAGCAGTGTCTACAGGGGGCGGGAGAAGACTGAAGCTTTCTTT. The full variable domain, in which reference TRBV28 and TRBJ1-1 provide the parts outside the CDR3, is DVKVTQSSRYLVKRTGEKVFLECVQDMDHENMFWYRQDPGLGLRLIYFSYDVKMKEKGDIPEGYSVSREKKERFSLILESASTNQTSMYLCASSVYRGREKTEAFFGQGTRLTVV.

With regard to this clonotype: This sequence may be a read error, since a much larger clone differs from it by one base. This rearrangement joins TRBV9 to TRBJ1-5; D possibly corresponds to TRBD1 (5 bases). This CDR3 spans 13 amino acids. Germline V gives CDR1 SGDLS, CDR2 YYNGEE. This chain's CDR3 is CTSSVGVNQPQHF. As DNA, the CDR3 is TGTACCAGCAGCGTAGGGGTCAATCAGCCCCAGCATTTT. The full variable domain, its missing parts supplied by reference TRBV9 and TRBJ1-5, is DSGVTQTPKHLITATGQRVTLRCSPRSGDLSVYWYQQSLDQGLQFLIQYYNGEERAKGNILERFSAQQFPDLHSELNLSSLELGDSALYFCTSSVGVNQPQHFGDGTRLSIL.

This clonotype was recorded a few times. This chain joins TRBV7-9 and TRBJ2-5, with 7 bases fitting TRBD1. The J segment lost 5 bases and the V segment lost 2 bases, leaving 8 bases of the junction unmatched. The CDR3 loop spans 15 amino acids. The germline CDR1 and CDR2 sequences are SEHNR and FQNEAQ (reference sequence). The CDR3 nucleotides are TGTGCCAGCAGCTTAAACGGACAGGCACTCGAGACCCAGTACTTC. This translates into CASSLNGQALETQYF.

This clonotype was recorded many times. The CDR3 DNA reads as TGTGCCAGCAGTCTCCTGGGGACCAGCTCCTACGAGCAGTACTTC. The encoded protein is CASSLLGTSSYEQYF. This chain connects TRBV28 to TRBJ2-7; either TRBD1 or TRBD2 may supply D (5 bases each). This CDR3 contains 15 residues. CDR1 MDHEN and CDR2 SYDVKM come from the germline V gene. The V and J ends lost 5 bases and 0 bases respectively, with 14 bases between them.

The table lists this clonotype with many counts. The V call is TRBV11-3, the J call TRBJ1-4; tentative D call: TRBD1 (5 bases). The V end was cut by 0 bases, the J end by 4 bases, with 12 bases between. This CDR3 spans 16 amino acids. The germline CDR1 and CDR2 sequences are SGHNT and YENEEA. CDR3 sequence reads: CASSLDRGPINEKLFF. DNA of the CDR3: TGTGCCAGCAGCTTAGATCGGGGACCGATTAATGAAAAACTGTTTTTT.

A few counts support this clonotype. The V and J genes are TRBV20-1 and TRBJ2-1, with 8 nucleotides matching TRBD2. With V trimmed by 6 bases and J by 7 bases, 14 bases remained unmatched. The CDR3 loop spans 15 amino acids. Germline CDR1 is DFQATT and CDR2 is SNEGSKA (reference sequence). The CDR3 DNA follows: TGCAGTGCCTTCCGGGACGGGGGGGCTCGGAATGAGCAGTTCTTC. Translation: CSAFRDGGARNEQFF.

This clonotype came up many times. The CDR3 sequence: CASREGAGTNEKLFF. As DNA, the CDR3 is TGTGCCAGCCGGGAGGGGGCTGGCACTAATGAAAAACTGTTTTTT. The chain employs TRBV6-6 and TRBJ1-4; TRBD1 aligns across 7 bases. Unmatched junction bases numbered 8, after V lost 8 bases and J lost 2 bases. The length of the CDR3 is 15 residues. CDR1 MNHNY and CDR2 SVGAGI come from the germline V gene (reference sequence).

This clonotype came up many times. V and J are TRBV28 and TRBJ2-1; D may be TRBD1 (5 bases). This CDR3 spans 12 amino acids. Trimming removed 3 bases from V and 7 bases from J, with 7 bases in between. Germline V gives CDR1 MDHEN, CDR2 SYDVKM. CDR3 bases: TGTGCCAGCAGTTTCGCAGGGAATGAGCAGTTCTTC. This translates into CASSFAGNEQFF.

V gene TRBV11-2 combines with J gene TRBJ2-1; 9 bases line up with TRBD1. Looked up from germline, CDR1 is SGHAT and CDR2 is FQNNGV. Losses at the gene ends were 5 bases for V and 9 bases for J; bases not matched to a gene: 14. The CDR3 loop spans 16 amino acids. The CDR3 nucleotides are TGTGCCAGCAGCGGTACCGGGACAGGGATTTACGGTGAGCAGTTCTTC. Translation: CASSGTGTGIYGEQFF.

This rearrangement joins TRBV3-1 to TRBJ2-7; 9 bases are shared with TRBD2. With V trimmed by 1 base and J by 4 bases, 11 bases remained unmatched. Germline assignment: CDR1 LGHDT and CDR2 YNNKEL (reference sequence). This CDR3 has 17 residues. The CDR3 nucleotides read TGTGCCAGCAGCCAAGCAACCGGTGGCGGGGGGGTTTACGAGCAGTACTTC. Its protein product is CASSQATGGGGVYEQYF.